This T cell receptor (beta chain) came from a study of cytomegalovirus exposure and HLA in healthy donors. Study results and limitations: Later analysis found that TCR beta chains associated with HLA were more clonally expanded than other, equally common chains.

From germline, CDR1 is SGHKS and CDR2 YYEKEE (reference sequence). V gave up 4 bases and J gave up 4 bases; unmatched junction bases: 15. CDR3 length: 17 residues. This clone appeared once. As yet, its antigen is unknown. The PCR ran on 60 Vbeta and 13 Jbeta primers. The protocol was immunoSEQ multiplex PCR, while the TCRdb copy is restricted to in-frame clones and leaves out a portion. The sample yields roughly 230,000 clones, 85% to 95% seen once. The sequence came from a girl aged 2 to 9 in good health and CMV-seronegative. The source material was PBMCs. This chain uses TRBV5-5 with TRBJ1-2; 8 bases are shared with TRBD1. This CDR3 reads CASSTIPLVTGVYGYTF. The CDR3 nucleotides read TGTGCCAGCAGCACGATTCCCCTCGTGACAGGGGTCTATGGCTACACCTTC.